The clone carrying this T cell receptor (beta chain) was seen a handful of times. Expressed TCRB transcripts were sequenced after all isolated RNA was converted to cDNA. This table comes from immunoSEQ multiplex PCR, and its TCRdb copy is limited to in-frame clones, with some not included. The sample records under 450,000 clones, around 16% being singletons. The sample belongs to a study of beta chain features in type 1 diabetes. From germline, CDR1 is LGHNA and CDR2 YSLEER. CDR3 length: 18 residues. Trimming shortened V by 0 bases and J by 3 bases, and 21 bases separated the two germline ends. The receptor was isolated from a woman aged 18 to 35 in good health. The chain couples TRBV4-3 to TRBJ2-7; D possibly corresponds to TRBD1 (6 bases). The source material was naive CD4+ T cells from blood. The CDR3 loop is CASSQEVWATGRGYEQYF. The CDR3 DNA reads TGCGCCAGCAGCCAAGAGGTTTGGGCAACAGGGAGAGGCTACGAGCAGTACTTC.